This T cell receptor beta chain was retrieved from a study of Ad26.COV2.S vaccination and SARS-CoV-2 variants. Per the germline V gene, CDR1 is SGHRS and CDR2 is YFSETQ. The V and J ends lost 0 bases and 4 bases, in that order; junction bases with no gene match: 9. The CDR3 totals 17 residues. The protocol was immunoSEQ multiplex PCR, while the TCRdb copy is restricted to in-frame clones and leaves out a portion. The sample has over 100,000 clones; roughly 80% are singletons. This clone was counted a few times. The chain couples TRBV5-1 to TRBJ1-3; 8 nucleotides line up with TRBD1. The sequencing here drew on peripheral blood, taken after recovery from COVID-19. The receptor comes from a human donor who had recovered from COVID-19. The CDR3 DNA is TGCGCCAGCAGCTTGGCCGGAGCAGGGGGCTTGGGAAACACCATATATTTT. It encodes CASSLAGAGGLGNTIYF. Using reference TRBV5-1 and TRBJ1-3 for the parts outside the CDR3, the full variable domain is KAGVTQTPRYLIKTRGQQVTLSCSPISGHRSVSWYQQTPGQGLQFLFEYFSETQRNKGNFPGRFSGRQFSNSRSEMNVSTLELGDSALYLCASSLAGAGGLGNTIYFGEGSWLTVV.